The clone carrying this T cell receptor beta chain has at least ten counts. The target antigen is unknown. Germline CDR1 is SGDLS and CDR2 is YYNGEE. The CDR3 is 15 residues long. V was shortened by 0 bases and J by 1 base, with 8 bases between the two germline ends. The data originate from a study of CD8+CD57+ T cells in acquired aplastic anemia. Background on the study: Sorted CD4+ and CD8+ cells yielded 2.5 to 3.5 ug of DNA on average.

Researchers used genomic DNA as the template to profile TCR beta VDJ and CDR3. Via MiXCR, TCRdb re-called the reads, giving one row per CDR3 protein. The data hold under 200,000 distinct CDR3 sequences, with under 55% observed a single time. Patients who underwent sequencing had shown CD8+CD57+ cell expansion by flow cytometry. The patients, all of them, had severe acquired aplastic anemia. Untreated patients provided the blood samples, with no therapy given before sampling. Study conclusions and caveats: Twenty-nine CD8+ CDR3 sequences were shared between patients and controls.

The chain has TRBV9 and TRBJ2-1; D is unclear. Sequenced sample: sorted CD4+, CD8+, or CD8+CD57+ T cells (not recorded which) from PBMCs. This clonotype was sampled from a human donor with aplastic anemia. CDR3 in amino acids: CASSVGLASYNEQFF. In DNA, the CDR3 is TGTGCCAGCAGCGTAGGACTCGCTTCCTACAATGAGCAGTTCTTC.